This T cell receptor (beta chain) appears in the sequencing data of a study of ipilimumab plus nivolumab after autologous stem cell transplantation. Study information: Typical patient got 5 ipilimumab doses and fewer than 10 nivolumab doses (median). Myeloma patients were high-risk transplant-naive or relapsed within 3 years of first autologous transplant.

Assay used: immunoSEQ multiplex PCR; TCRdb lists only in-frame clones, some missing. The table records some 3,400 clones, roughly nine tenths of them present only once. Patients got ipilimumab 1 mg/kg beginning 14 to 28 days post-transplant. Germline V lookup: CDR1 ENHRY, CDR2 SYGVKD. This CDR3 is built from 14 residues. V was shortened by 4 bases and J by 1 base, with 10 bases between the two germline ends. The TCR was taken from a male donor with multiple myeloma. The V and J genes are TRBV10-3 and TRBJ1-2; a possible D gene is TRBD1 (5 bases). Sequencing was performed on PBMCs, taken in a trial of ipilimumab plus nivolumab as post-transplant consolidation. The CDR3: CAISGGHINYGYTF. CDR3 nucleotides: TGTGCCATCAGTGGGGGCCATATTAACTATGGCTACACCTTC.